The clone carrying this TCR delta chain was detected only a few times. TCRdb records a much larger clone's protein for this DNA, with a difference at residue 5 that likely arises from a read error; the protein given is the translation of the DNA. The data were obtained in a study of gamma-delta chains in newborns, infants, children. Study-level background: Polyclonal expansion of innate γδ T cells after birth follows microbial exposure.

TCRdb applied CATT to the reads for clone calling. The sample lists about 3,500 delta-chain clones, 0.64% seen once, with under 15% in the top ten. The germline CDR1 and CDR2 sequences are GEAIGNYY and EKD. This CDR3 spans 20 amino acids. The V and J ends lost 2 bases and 2 bases, in that order; junction bases with no gene match: 10. The chain joins TRDV2 to TRDJ3, with 11 bases fitting TRDD3. This TCR came from a child who was a newborn, infant or young child, either healthy, febrile or measles-vaccinated (not recorded which). Sequenced sample: blood. As DNA, the CDR3 is TGTGCCTGTGACATCGGCTGGGGGATACAGGTTACCTGGGACACCCGACAGATGTTTTTC. Translating it yields CACDIGWGIQVTWDTRQMFF.